This passage covers 13 T cell receptor beta chains from one sample sequenced in a study of shared clonotypes between healthy human individuals. Produced via immunoSEQ multiplex PCR; TCRdb's table is partial and in-frame only. The sample includes 2 million or so clones, 85% to 95% seen only once; the top ten take roughly 0.13%. Sequenced: naive CD4+ T cells sorted from blood. Subset defined: CD45RA+ positively selected. The receptors here all came from a man younger than 30 in good health.

The rearrangement links TRBV10-3 to TRBJ2-7, with a tentative D call TRBD2 (6 bases). The CDR3 covers 13 residues. Trimming took 5 bases from V and 7 from J, leaving 15 bases between them. Germline-derived CDR1 and CDR2 are ENHRY and SYGVKD. The CDR3 nucleotides read TGTGCCATCAGTAGGGACTTCGCCGGGGAGCAGTACTTC. As protein: CAISRDFAGEQYF.

As concerns this clone: Other DNA sequences of this sample code for an identical CDR3. The rearrangement links TRBV18 to TRBJ2-5, with D perhaps assigned TRBD1 or TRBD2 (5 bases each). Germline CDR1 reads KGHSH; CDR2 reads LQKENI. Trimming stripped 3 bases from V and 1 base from J, with 6 bases between. The CDR3 consists of 13 residues. The CDR3 nucleotides are TGTGCCAGCTCACCGGGGGTCCAAGAGACCCAGTACTTC. Protein: CASSPGVQETQYF.

The chain uses TRBV29-1 and TRBJ1-1, with D maybe TRBD1 (6 bases). Trimming shortened V by 2 bases and J by 2 bases, and 12 bases separated the two germline ends. This CDR3 is built from 14 residues. CDR1 is SQVTM and CDR2 is ANQGSEA in the germline V gene. The CDR3 here is CSVERGHLNTEAFF. In DNA form, the CDR3 reads TGCAGCGTTGAAAGGGGACACCTAAACACTGAAGCTTTCTTT.

Comments on this clone: The identical CDR3 is also encoded by other nucleotide sequences in the sample. The chain combines TRBV18 with TRBJ1-1; 7 bases fit TRBD1. Losses at the gene ends were 1 base for V and 0 bases for J; bases not matched to a gene: 2. The CDR3 sequence is 15 residues long. Germline values: CDR1 KGHSH, CDR2 LQKENI. DNA of the CDR3: TGTGCCAGCTCACCACAGGGGGCGTTGAACACTGAAGCTTTCTTT. Its translation is CASSPQGALNTEAFF.

The V and J genes are TRBV30 and TRBJ1-1, with D perhaps matching TRBD1 (5 bases). This CDR3 contains 13 residues. Trimming took off 2 bases at V and 4 bases at J, with 11 bases between the two ends. Germline values: CDR1 GTSNPN, CDR2 SVGIG (reference sequence). CDR3 in amino acids: CAWSPAGGTEAFF. For the CDR3, the DNA is TGTGCCTGGAGTCCCGCCGGGGGCACTGAAGCTTTCTTT.

This chain joins TRBV6-5 and TRBJ2-4; 7 bases line up with TRBD1. Per germline, CDR1 MNHEY and CDR2 SVGAGI. Trimming removed 8 bases from V and 6 bases from J; junction bases left unmatched: 7. The CDR3 has 13 amino acids. CDR3 nucleotide sequence: TGTGCCAGCCGAAGACAGGGTATAAACATTCAGTACTTC. Protein product: CASRRQGINIQYF.

On this clone: In the same sample, other DNA sequences code for this CDR3. This chain joins TRBV7-9 and TRBJ1-1; the match to TRBD1 covers 9 bases. V shed 3 bases, J shed 6 bases, and the junction held 2 bases outside the gene matches. The CDR3 has 13 residues. The germline V gene encodes CDR1 SEHNR and CDR2 FQNEAQ (reference sequence). The CDR3 reads CASSLGQGAEAFF. The CDR3, as DNA: TGTGCCAGCAGCTTGGGACAGGGTGCTGAAGCTTTCTTT.

This chain joins TRBV5-4 and TRBJ1-1, with unresolved D. From germline, CDR1 is SGHNT and CDR2 YYREEE (reference sequence). The V end lost 2 bases, the J end lost 0 bases, and 8 bases lay between the germline ends. The CDR3 is made up of 14 amino acids. CDR3 coding DNA: TGTGCCAGCAGCTTTGAGGGATTGAACACTGAAGCTTTCTTT. It encodes CASSFEGLNTEAFF.

V gene TRBV5-4 combines with J gene TRBJ2-3; no firm D call. Germline values: CDR1 SGHNT, CDR2 YYREEE (reference sequence). V lost 3 bases and J lost 1, with 9 bases in between. The CDR3 consists of 14 residues. CDR3 in DNA: TGTGCCAGCAGCTCTACGGACCGCACAGATACGCAGTATTTT. The encoded protein is CASSSTDRTDTQYF.

The chain recombines TRBV19 with TRBJ1-2; no clear D. Per germline, CDR1 LNHDA and CDR2 SQIVND (reference sequence). The CDR3 extends over 13 amino acids. The V gene lost 7 bases and the J gene lost 6 bases, with 15 bases spanning the gap. CDR3 sequence reads: CASKAPTTDGYTF. The CDR3 DNA is TGTGCCAGTAAGGCGCCAACAACCGATGGCTACACCTTC. The complete variable domain, with remaining parts taken from reference TRBV19 and TRBJ1-2, reads DGGITQSPKYLFRKEGQNVTLSCEQNLNHDAMYWYRQDPGQGLRLIYYSQIVNDFQKGDIAEGYSVSREKKESFPLTVTSAQKNPTAFYLCASKAPTTDGYTFGSGTRLTVV.

This sequence joins TRBV30 and TRBJ1-5; 9 nucleotides match TRBD1. CDR1 GTSNPN and CDR2 SVGIG come from the germline V gene (reference sequence). The J segment lost 2 bases and the V segment lost 2 bases, leaving 7 bases of the junction unmatched. The CDR3 runs 16 residues. The CDR3 sequence: CAWSRTGGKGNQPQHF. CDR3 bases: TGTGCCTGGAGTAGAACAGGGGGCAAGGGCAATCAGCCCCAGCATTTT.

This clone was picked up a small number of times. J is TRBJ2-7 and V is TRBV5-4, with 9 bases lining up with TRBD1. The ends lost 4 bases at V and 2 bases at J; junction bases unmatched: 4. From germline, CDR1 is SGHNT and CDR2 YYREEE (reference sequence). This CDR3 contains 14 residues. Here the CDR3 reads CASSKDRGPYEQYF. For the CDR3, the DNA is TGTGCCAGCAGCAAGGACAGGGGTCCCTACGAGCAGTACTTC.

V gene TRBV30 combines with J gene TRBJ2-5; tentatively, D is TRBD1 (5 bases). Trimming cost V 2 bases and J 5 bases, with 21 bases left between them. Germline V lookup: CDR1 GTSNPN, CDR2 SVGIG (reference sequence). CDR3 length equals 16 residues. CDR3 coding DNA: TGTGCCTGGAGTTCGATAAGTGCAGGGATGGGGGAGACCCAGTACTTC. This gives the protein CAWSSISAGMGETQYF.